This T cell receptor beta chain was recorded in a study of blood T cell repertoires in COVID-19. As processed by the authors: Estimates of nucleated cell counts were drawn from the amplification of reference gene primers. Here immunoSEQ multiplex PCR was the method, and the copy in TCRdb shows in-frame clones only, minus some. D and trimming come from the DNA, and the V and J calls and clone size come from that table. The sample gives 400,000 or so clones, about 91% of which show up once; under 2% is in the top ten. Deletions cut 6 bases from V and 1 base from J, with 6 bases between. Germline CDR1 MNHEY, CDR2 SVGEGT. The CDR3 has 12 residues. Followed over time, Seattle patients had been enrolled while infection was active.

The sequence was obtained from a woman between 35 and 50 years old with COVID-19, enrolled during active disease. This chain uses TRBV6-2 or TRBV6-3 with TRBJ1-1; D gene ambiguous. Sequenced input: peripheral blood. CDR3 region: CASSTRNTEAFF. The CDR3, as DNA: TGTGCCAGCAGCACCAGGAACACTGAAGCTTTCTTT.